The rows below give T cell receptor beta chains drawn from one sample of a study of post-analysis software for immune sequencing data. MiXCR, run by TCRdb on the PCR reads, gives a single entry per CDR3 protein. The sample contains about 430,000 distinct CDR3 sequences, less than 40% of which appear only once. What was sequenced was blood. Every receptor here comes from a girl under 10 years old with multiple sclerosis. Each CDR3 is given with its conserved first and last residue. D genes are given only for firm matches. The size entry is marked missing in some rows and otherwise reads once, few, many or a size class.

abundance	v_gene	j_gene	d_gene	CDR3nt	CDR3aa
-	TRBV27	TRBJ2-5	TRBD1	TGTGCCAGCAGAGAAGGGGGCGCGGAGACCCAGTACTTC	CASREGGAETQYF
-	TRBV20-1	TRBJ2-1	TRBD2	TGCAGTGCTAGGCCGGGACTAGCGGGAGTGGATGAGCAGTTCTTC	CSARPGLAGVDEQFF
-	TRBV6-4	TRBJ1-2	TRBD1	TGTGCCAGCAGTCAAACCGGGACAGGAGGGGATTCTAACTATGGCTACACCTTC	CASSQTGTGGDSNYGYTF
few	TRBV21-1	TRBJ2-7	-	TGTGCCAGCACCCCAGGGAGTGAGTACGAGCAGTACTTC	CASTPGSEYEQYF
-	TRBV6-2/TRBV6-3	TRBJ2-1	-	TGTGCCAGCAGTTACTCAACGGGAGTCGATGAGCAGTTCTTC	CASSYSTGVDEQFF
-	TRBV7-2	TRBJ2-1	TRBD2	TGTGCCAGCAGCTTAGCTAGATTTAGCGGGAGGGAGTACAATGAGCAGTTCTTC	CASSLARFSGREYNEQFF
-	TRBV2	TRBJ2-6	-	TGTGCCAGCAGTGAGTTTTCTGGGGCCAACGTCCTGACTTTC	CASSEFSGANVLTF
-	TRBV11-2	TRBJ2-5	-	TGTGCCAGCAGCCTAAACGAAGGGGAGTACTTC	CASSLNEGEYF
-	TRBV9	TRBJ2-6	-	TGTGCCAGCAGCGTTACAGGGACCGGGGCCAACGTCCTGACTTTC	CASSVTGTGANVLTF
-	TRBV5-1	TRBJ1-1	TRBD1	TGCGCCAGCAGAGGACAGGGAGTAGACCCTGAAGCTTTCTTT	CASRGQGVDPEAFF
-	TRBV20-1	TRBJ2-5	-	TGCAGTGCTAGAGATTACAGCGAGACGGAAGAGACCCAGTACTTC	CSARDYSETEETQYF
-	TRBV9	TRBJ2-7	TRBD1	TGTGCCAGCAGCGTGACAGGGGGCAGTTGCGAGCAGTACTTC	CASSVTGGSCEQYF
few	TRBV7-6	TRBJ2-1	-	TGTGCCAGCAGCTTAGCGTTGGCTAGAGAGCAGTTCTTC	CASSLALAREQFF
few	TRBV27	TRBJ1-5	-	TGTGCCAGCAGTTTATCAGGGGTACAGCCCCAGCATTTT	CASSLSGVQPQHF
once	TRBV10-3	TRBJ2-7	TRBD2	TGTGCCATCAGTGATTCCGGGACTAGCGGGAGAAGGTTCTACGAGCAGTACTTC	CAISDSGTSGRRFYEQYF
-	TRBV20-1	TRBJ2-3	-	TGCAGTGCTGGCCCCGAGGGGAGCACAGATACGCAGTATTTT	CSAGPEGSTDTQYF
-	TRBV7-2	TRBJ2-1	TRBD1	TGTGCCAGCAGCCTTGACAGGGCCAACAATGAGCAGTTCTTC	CASSLDRANNEQFF
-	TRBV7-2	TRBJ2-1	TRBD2	TGTGCCAGCAATCCCCCAAAGTTCGGGGGGGCGTACAATGAGCAGTTCTTC	CASNPPKFGGAYNEQFF
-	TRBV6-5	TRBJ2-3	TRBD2	TGTGCCAGCCGAAAGACTAGCGGAAAGGTAGATACGCAGTATTTT	CASRKTSGKVDTQYF
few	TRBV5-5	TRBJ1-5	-	TGTGCCAGCAGCCCACTTAGGGGTAGCAATCAGCCCCAGCATTTT	CASSPLRGSNQPQHF
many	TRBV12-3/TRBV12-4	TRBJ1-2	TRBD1	TGTGCCAGCAGCCCACAGGGGAACTATGGCTACACCTTC	CASSPQGNYGYTF
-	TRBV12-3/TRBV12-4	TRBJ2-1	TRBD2	TGTGCCAGCAGTCCAAGTAGGACTAGCGGGGCCTACAATGAGCAGTTCTTC	CASSPSRTSGAYNEQFF
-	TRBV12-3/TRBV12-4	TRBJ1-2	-	TGTGCCAGCAGTTTAGCTTGGGGTGTAGGCTATGGCTACACCTTC	CASSLAWGVGYGYTF
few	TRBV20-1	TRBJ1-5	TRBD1	TGCAGCGCGGCTAGCTACGCCGGGACAGCCAGCAATCAGCCCCAGCATTTT	CSAASYAGTASNQPQHF
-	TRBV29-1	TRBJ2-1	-	TGCAGCGTTGAAGATCGGGGACGCAATGAGCAGTTCTTC	CSVEDRGRNEQFF
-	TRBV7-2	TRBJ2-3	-	TGTGCCAGCAGCTTATCGCCCCGGGGAACAGATACGCAGTATTTT	CASSLSPRGTDTQYF
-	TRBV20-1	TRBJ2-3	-	TGCAGTGCTGGAAAGGCCACAGATACGCAGTATTTT	CSAGKATDTQYF
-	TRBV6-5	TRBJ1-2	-	TGTGCCAGCAGTTACTCGAAGACCCGGGGGATGAACTATGGCTACACCTTC	CASSYSKTRGMNYGYTF
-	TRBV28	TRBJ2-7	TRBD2	TGTGCCAGCAGGGGAGCCGAGGGTAGCGGGAGGCTCTACGAGCAGTACTTC	CASRGAEGSGRLYEQYF
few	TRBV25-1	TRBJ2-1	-	TGTGCCAGCAGTGAGGCCAGGGAGAGCTCCTACAATGAGCAGTTCTTC	CASSEARESSYNEQFF
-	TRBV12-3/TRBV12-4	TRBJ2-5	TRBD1	TGTGCCAGCAGTTTAGCCCAACAGAGGGGGCCAGGGGAGACCCAGTACTTC	CASSLAQQRGPGETQYF
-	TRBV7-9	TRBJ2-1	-	TGTGCCAGCATCTATCTCGCATTGAGGGGAGGGGGTGAGCAGTTCTTC	CASIYLALRGGGEQFF
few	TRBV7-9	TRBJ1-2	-	TGTGCCAGCAGCTTGTGGGACTATGGCTACACCTTC	CASSLWDYGYTF
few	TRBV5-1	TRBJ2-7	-	TGCGCCAGCAGCTTGCGACAGTCATACGAGCAGTACTTC	CASSLRQSYEQYF
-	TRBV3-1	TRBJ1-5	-	TGTGCCAGCAGCCCCCCCCGTGGGGGGTTGGATCAGCCCCAGCATTTT	CASSPPRGGLDQPQHF
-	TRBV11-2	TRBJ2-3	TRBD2	TGTGCCAGCAGCCCGCGGGTTTTTATCGGGACTAGAGTCGCCGATGATACGCAGTATTTT	CASSPRVFIGTRVADDTQYF
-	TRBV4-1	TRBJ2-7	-	TGCGCCAGCAGCCAAGTCCCAGCCCCCTACGAGCAGTACTTC	CASSQVPAPYEQYF
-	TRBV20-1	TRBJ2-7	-	TGCAGTGCTAGAGATCCCGAGGGAGCCTACGAGCAGTACTTC	CSARDPEGAYEQYF
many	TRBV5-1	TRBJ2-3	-	TGCGCCAGCAGCTGGGGAACGGTACGAGATACGCAGTATTTT	CASSWGTVRDTQYF
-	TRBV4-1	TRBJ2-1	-	TGCGCCAGCAGCCAAGTTGGGCGGGGCAGGGGGGCGAAACCGTTCTTC	CASSQVGRGRGAKPFF
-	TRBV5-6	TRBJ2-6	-	TGTGCCAGCAGCTTGGGAGGACAATCTGGGGCCAACGTCCTGACTTTC	CASSLGGQSGANVLTF
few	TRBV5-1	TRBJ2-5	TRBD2	TGCGCCAGCAGCTTGAGTGCGGGAGCGGGGGAGCAGTACTTC	CASSLSAGAGEQYF
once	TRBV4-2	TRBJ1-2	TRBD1	TGTGCCAGCAGCCAAGAGTGGACAGGTGTCTATGGCTACACCTTC	CASSQEWTGVYGYTF
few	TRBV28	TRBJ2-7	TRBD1	TGTGCCAGCAGTCTTCTAGGACAGGGGGCTGAAGAGCAGTACTTC	CASSLLGQGAEEQYF
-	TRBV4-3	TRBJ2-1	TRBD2	TGCGCCAGCAGCCAAGATCGTCCGGCTAGCGGGATCTACAATGAGCAGTTCTTC	CASSQDRPASGIYNEQFF